These T cell receptor beta chains were read from a single sample in a study of long-term antiretroviral therapy in people with HIV. Profiling relied on immunoSEQ multiplex PCR, and the TCRdb table lists in-frame clones only, not all of them. This table has about 16,000 clones, over 70% appearing once. The specimen comprised unsorted PBMCs, sampled 1.5 years before starting antiretroviral therapy. Every receptor here comes from a woman in her fifties or sixties with HIV. Each CDR3 is given with its conserved first and last residue. A D gene is named only where the DNA matches it firmly. Some rows mark clone size as missing; the rest say once, few, many or name a class of expanded clone.

V gene: TRBV5-1
D gene: -
clone size: -
J gene: TRBJ2-2
CDR3 DNA: TGCGCCAGCAGCTTGGCCTCGGGGATCACCGGGGAGCTGTTTTTT
CDR3 protein: CASSLASGITGELFF

V gene: TRBV6-5
D gene: TRBD1
clone size: -
J gene: TRBJ2-7
CDR3 DNA: TGTGCCAGCAGTTACCAGCCGGGACAGCCCCTCCACGAGCAGTACTTC
CDR3 protein: CASSYQPGQPLHEQYF

V gene: TRBV7-2
D gene: -
clone size: -
J gene: TRBJ2-5
CDR3 DNA: TGTGCCAGCAGCTTTTCGGACCCCCAAGAGACCCAGTACTTC
CDR3 protein: CASSFSDPQETQYF

V gene: TRBV6-5
D gene: -
clone size: -
J gene: TRBJ1-3
CDR3 DNA: TGTGCCAGCAGTCGACAGTCCTCCGTGGGAAACACCATATATTTT
CDR3 protein: CASSRQSSVGNTIYF

V gene: TRBV29-1
D gene: -
clone size: once
J gene: TRBJ1-2
CDR3 DNA: TGCAGCGTTGGGACTACCACCTATGGCTACACCTTC
CDR3 protein: CSVGTTTYGYTF

V gene: TRBV18
D gene: -
clone size: -
J gene: TRBJ1-3
CDR3 DNA: TGTGCCAGCTCACCGGGACACGGAAACACCATATATTTT
CDR3 protein: CASSPGHGNTIYF

V gene: TRBV7-9
D gene: TRBD1
clone size: -
J gene: TRBJ2-5
CDR3 DNA: TGTGCCAGCACCGGACAGGGGTGGGAGACCCAGTACTTC
CDR3 protein: CASTGQGWETQYF

V gene: TRBV6-5
D gene: -
clone size: -
J gene: TRBJ2-5
CDR3 DNA: TGTGCCAGCAGTTACTGGTCCAGAGAGACCCAGTACTTC
CDR3 protein: CASSYWSRETQYF

V gene: TRBV19
D gene: -
clone size: -
J gene: TRBJ1-6
CDR3 DNA: TGTGCCAGTAGTCCTAAGGGGCCGCGGCATAATTCACCCCTCCACTTT
CDR3 protein: CASSPKGPRHNSPLHF

V gene: TRBV19
D gene: -
clone size: once
J gene: TRBJ2-1
CDR3 DNA: TGTGCCAGTAGTATTAAACGAGGCAATGAGCAGTTCTTC
CDR3 protein: CASSIKRGNEQFF

V gene: TRBV10-3
D gene: -
clone size: -
J gene: TRBJ2-1
CDR3 DNA: TGTGCTTCCTCCAGTGGGTCCAAACAGTTCTTC
CDR3 protein: CASSSGSKQFF

V gene: TRBV25-1
D gene: -
clone size: -
J gene: TRBJ1-2
CDR3 DNA: TGTGCCAGCAGTCAAGGGGGAGCCGGTGGCTACACCTTC
CDR3 protein: CASSQGGAGGYTF

V gene: TRBV5-8
D gene: -
clone size: -
J gene: TRBJ1-4
CDR3 DNA: TGTGCCAGCAGCTTGGGGGGACAAGCAACTAATGAAAAACTGTTTTTT
CDR3 protein: CASSLGGQATNEKLFF

V gene: TRBV27
D gene: -
clone size: -
J gene: TRBJ1-5
CDR3 DNA: TGTGCCAGCAGGAGGACAGATGGGTATTATCAGCCCCAGCATTTT
CDR3 protein: CASRRTDGYYQPQHF

V gene: TRBV30
D gene: TRBD1
clone size: -
J gene: TRBJ2-7
CDR3 DNA: TGTGCCTGGAGTCCCGGGACAGATGTCTACGAGCAGTACTTC
CDR3 protein: CAWSPGTDVYEQYF

V gene: TRBV5-6
D gene: -
clone size: -
J gene: TRBJ2-3
CDR3 DNA: TGTGCCAGCAGCTTTCCTGTGATCACAGATACGCAGTATTTT
CDR3 protein: CASSFPVITDTQYF

V gene: TRBV7-9
D gene: TRBD1
clone size: -
J gene: TRBJ1-1
CDR3 DNA: TGTGCCAGCAGCTTTCAGGGGGGGAACACTGAAGCTTTCTTT
CDR3 protein: CASSFQGGNTEAFF

V gene: TRBV6-6
D gene: -
clone size: few
J gene: TRBJ2-3
CDR3 DNA: TGTGCCAGCAGTTACTCGACGGGTGCTAGCACAGATACGCAGTATTTT
CDR3 protein: CASSYSTGASTDTQYF

V gene: TRBV19
D gene: -
clone size: -
J gene: TRBJ1-4
CDR3 DNA: TGTGCCAGTAGTATAGCTCGATCGGGTTTGGAAAAACTGTTTTTT
CDR3 protein: CASSIARSGLEKLFF

V gene: TRBV10-2
D gene: TRBD2
clone size: -
J gene: TRBJ2-7
CDR3 DNA: TGCGCCAGCAGTGAGGTGCTAGCGGGGGGGTGGTACGAGCAGTACTTC
CDR3 protein: CASSEVLAGGWYEQYF

V gene: TRBV9
D gene: -
clone size: -
J gene: TRBJ1-1
CDR3 DNA: TGTGCCAGCAGCACCCCCGGTTCCAGGGGCACTGAAGCTTTCTTT
CDR3 protein: CASSTPGSRGTEAFF

V gene: TRBV15
D gene: TRBD1
clone size: once
J gene: TRBJ1-5
CDR3 DNA: TGTGCCACCAGCAGAGACAGGGGGATTCATCAGCCCCAGCATTTT
CDR3 protein: CATSRDRGIHQPQHF

V gene: TRBV12-5
D gene: -
clone size: -
J gene: TRBJ2-1
CDR3 DNA: TGTGCTAGTGGTTTGGGGGATGAGCAGTTCTTC
CDR3 protein: CASGLGDEQFF

V gene: TRBV27
D gene: -
clone size: -
J gene: TRBJ1-2
CDR3 DNA: TGTGCCAGCAGTCCCCGGTACGGGGAGAGTAGCTATGGCTACACCTTC
CDR3 protein: CASSPRYGESSYGYTF

V gene: TRBV5-1
D gene: TRBD2
clone size: -
J gene: TRBJ2-5
CDR3 DNA: TGCGCCAGCAGCTTGGCCCCTAGCGGGGGGGCCGAGACCCAGTACTTC
CDR3 protein: CASSLAPSGGAETQYF

V gene: TRBV29-1
D gene: -
clone size: -
J gene: TRBJ1-1
CDR3 DNA: TGCAGCGTTTCAGGGTGGGGAGGCACTGAAGCTTTCTTT
CDR3 protein: CSVSGWGGTEAFF

V gene: TRBV5-1
D gene: TRBD2
clone size: -
J gene: TRBJ2-3
CDR3 DNA: TGCGCCAGCAGCTTAGTAGCGGGGGAGGGAGATACGCAGTATTTT
CDR3 protein: CASSLVAGEGDTQYF

V gene: TRBV7-6
D gene: TRBD1
clone size: -
J gene: TRBJ1-2
CDR3 DNA: TGTGCCAGCAGCTTAGGGGGACAGCTCTCGGGCTACACCTTC
CDR3 protein: CASSLGGQLSGYTF

V gene: TRBV2
D gene: -
clone size: -
J gene: TRBJ1-4
CDR3 DNA: TGTGCCAGCAGGGACAGCCGTTATGAAAAACTGTTTTTT
CDR3 protein: CASRDSRYEKLFF

V gene: TRBV2
D gene: TRBD2
clone size: few
J gene: TRBJ2-1
CDR3 DNA: TGTGCCAGCAGCGTCAGACTAGCGAAGGATGAGCAGTTCTTC
CDR3 protein: CASSVRLAKDEQFF

V gene: TRBV7-2
D gene: -
clone size: -
J gene: TRBJ2-7
CDR3 DNA: TGTGCCAGCAGCCTCCGGAGGGGTTACGAGCAGTACTTC
CDR3 protein: CASSLRRGYEQYF

V gene: TRBV5-6
D gene: TRBD2
clone size: medium-sized
J gene: TRBJ2-3
CDR3 DNA: TGTGCCAGCAGCCGTCGGGGGGACGTTGACACAGATACGCAGTATTTT
CDR3 protein: CASSRRGDVDTDTQYF

V gene: TRBV29-1
D gene: -
clone size: -
J gene: TRBJ2-3
CDR3 DNA: TGCAGCGGGCAGGGTTCCGGTACGCAGTATTTT
CDR3 protein: CSGQGSGTQYF

V gene: TRBV7-3
D gene: TRBD1
clone size: few
J gene: TRBJ1-6
CDR3 DNA: TGTGCCAGCAGCCGAGAACAGGGGGCAGGTTCACCCCTCCACTTT
CDR3 protein: CASSREQGAGSPLHF

V gene: TRBV15
D gene: -
clone size: -
J gene: TRBJ2-5
CDR3 DNA: TGTGCCACCAGTCAGGGGTACCAAGAGACCCAGTACTTC
CDR3 protein: CATSQGYQETQYF

V gene: TRBV2
D gene: -
clone size: few
J gene: TRBJ1-2
CDR3 DNA: TGTGCCAGCAGTGAAGCGGACCGCTACCCGTATGGCTACACCTTC
CDR3 protein: CASSEADRYPYGYTF

V gene: TRBV6-1
D gene: -
clone size: -
J gene: TRBJ2-3
CDR3 DNA: TGTGCCAGCAGTGCAGGGACTTCCGGGGCGTATACGCAGTATTTT
CDR3 protein: CASSAGTSGAYTQYF

V gene: TRBV6-5
D gene: -
clone size: -
J gene: TRBJ1-6
CDR3 DNA: TGTGCCAGTCGTCTGGGGGACTCACCCCTCCACTTT
CDR3 protein: CASRLGDSPLHF

V gene: TRBV5-1
D gene: TRBD2
clone size: -
J gene: TRBJ2-5
CDR3 DNA: TGCGCCAGCAGCGACGGGGTAGCGGGGGGGATTGAGACCCAGTACTTC
CDR3 protein: CASSDGVAGGIETQYF

V gene: TRBV5-1
D gene: -
clone size: -
J gene: TRBJ1-3
CDR3 DNA: TGCGCCAGCAGCTCCTCCTCTCTGCGGAGCTCTGGAAACACCATATATTTT
CDR3 protein: CASSSSSLRSSGNTIYF

V gene: TRBV7-9
D gene: -
clone size: -
J gene: TRBJ2-7
CDR3 DNA: TGTGCCAGCAGCTTAGTACGTCACGGGGACTACGAGCAGTACTTC
CDR3 protein: CASSLVRHGDYEQYF

V gene: TRBV7-3
D gene: TRBD2
clone size: -
J gene: TRBJ2-3
CDR3 DNA: TGTGCCAGCAGCCAGGGACTAGCGGGGCCCCCAGATACGCAGTATTTT
CDR3 protein: CASSQGLAGPPDTQYF

V gene: TRBV14
D gene: -
clone size: -
J gene: TRBJ2-2
CDR3 DNA: TGTGCCAGCAGCCAAGTAGGCGGCACCGCGAACACCGGGGAGCTGTTTTTT
CDR3 protein: CASSQVGGTANTGELFF

V gene: TRBV7-9
D gene: -
clone size: -
J gene: TRBJ1-1
CDR3 DNA: TGTGCCAGCAGCTTTTCGGGGACGAACACTGAAGCTTTCTTT
CDR3 protein: CASSFSGTNTEAFF

V gene: TRBV5-4
D gene: TRBD1
clone size: -
J gene: TRBJ2-3
CDR3 DNA: TGTGCCAGCAGACAGGGGAAGGCAGATACGCAGTATTTT
CDR3 protein: CASRQGKADTQYF

V gene: TRBV19
D gene: -
clone size: -
J gene: TRBJ1-2
CDR3 DNA: TGTGCCAGTAACGCGGACTTCTACGGCTACACCTTC
CDR3 protein: CASNADFYGYTF

V gene: TRBV7-9
D gene: -
clone size: -
J gene: TRBJ1-1
CDR3 DNA: TGTGCCAGCAGTTACTCTTCCGGTGAAGCTTTCTTT
CDR3 protein: CASSYSSGEAFF

V gene: TRBV19
D gene: -
clone size: once
J gene: TRBJ1-3
CDR3 DNA: TGTGCCAGTAGTATGGTAGTCTCTGGAAACACCATATATTTT
CDR3 protein: CASSMVVSGNTIYF

V gene: TRBV28
D gene: -
clone size: -
J gene: TRBJ1-1
CDR3 DNA: TGTGCCAGCAGCCCCCGGACTCAAACTGAAGCTTTCTTT
CDR3 protein: CASSPRTQTEAFF

V gene: TRBV7-2
D gene: TRBD2
clone size: -
J gene: TRBJ2-3
CDR3 DNA: TGTGCCAGCAGCCGCGGGGGGATCACAGATACGCAGTATTTT
CDR3 protein: CASSRGGITDTQYF

V gene: TRBV5-1
D gene: TRBD1
clone size: -
J gene: TRBJ2-4
CDR3 DNA: TGCGCCAGCAGCTTCGGACAGGGGATGGTCATTCAGTACTTC
CDR3 protein: CASSFGQGMVIQYF

V gene: TRBV6-6
D gene: TRBD1
clone size: -
J gene: TRBJ1-2
CDR3 DNA: TGTGCCAGCAGTCAAGGACAGGGCAGCCTTTACTACACCTTC
CDR3 protein: CASSQGQGSLYYTF

V gene: TRBV6-1
D gene: -
clone size: -
J gene: TRBJ1-1
CDR3 DNA: TGTGCCAGCAGTCACAATTCCGGTGGATACCCTGAAGCTTTCTTT
CDR3 protein: CASSHNSGGYPEAFF

V gene: TRBV27
D gene: -
clone size: -
J gene: TRBJ2-6
CDR3 DNA: TGTGCCAGCAGTTTAGACAACACCCACTCTGGGGCCAACGTCCTGACTTTC
CDR3 protein: CASSLDNTHSGANVLTF